One sample yielded the 17 T cell receptor beta chains listed below, sequenced in a study of cytomegalovirus exposure and HLA in healthy donors. A multiplex PCR was run with 60 Vbeta primers and 13 Jbeta primers. Repertoires were generated with immunoSEQ multiplex PCR, while TCRdb's copy carries only in-frame clones and drops some. In the table there are about 150,000 clones, around 82% of which are singletons. The sequencing input was PBMCs. These receptors all come from a woman between 50 and 59 years old in good health and CMV-seropositive.

This chain's CDR3 is CASSIPAGGSYGYTF. CDR3 nucleotide sequence: TGTGCCAGTAGTATTCCAGCAGGGGGCTCCTATGGCTACACCTTC. The chain combines TRBV19 with TRBJ1-2, with TRBD1 identical over 8 bases. This CDR3 has 15 amino acids. Germline CDR1 is LNHDA and CDR2 is SQIVND (reference sequence). The trim removed 3 bases at V and 4 bases at J, leaving 7 bases unmatched.

This chain connects TRBV9 to TRBJ2-1, with a possible D match to TRBD2 (7 bases). The CDR3 is 15 residues long. CDR1 is SGDLS, CDR2 YYNGEE, per germline. The V end lost 0 bases, the J end lost 9 bases, and 16 bases lay between the germline ends. The CDR3 nucleotides are TGTGCCAGCAGCGTAGATGCGGGGGCGTCTGTTGAGCAGTTCTTC. It translates to CASSVDAGASVEQFF.

The chain is built from TRBV5-1 and TRBJ1-1; a weak D match, TRBD1 (5 bases). This CDR3 spans 15 amino acids. CDR1 is SGHRS and CDR2 is YFSETQ in the germline V gene. Trimming took 4 bases from V and 3 from J, leaving 16 bases between them. In DNA form, the CDR3 reads TGCGCCAGCAGCCGCTCCCAGGGAAAGGACACTGAAGCTTTCTTT. Its translation is CASSRSQGKDTEAFF.

This clone was recorded a few times. This chain uses TRBV2 with TRBJ1-4, with D perhaps matching TRBD1 (6 bases). V was clipped by 6 bases and J by 11 bases, with 16 bases between them. Germline loops: CDR1 SNHLY, CDR2 FYNNEI. The length of the CDR3 is 13 residues. For the CDR3, the DNA is TGTGCCAGCAGCGGACAGACCGCAAGGAAACTGTTTTTT. The encoded protein is CASSGQTARKLFF. The variable domain in full, with the rest retrieved from reference TRBV2 and TRBJ1-4, is EPEVTQTPSHQVTQMGQEVILRCVPISNHLYFYWYRQILGQKVEFLVSFYNNEISEKSEIFDDQFSVERPDGSNFTLKIRSTKLEDSAMYFCASSGQTARKLFFGSGTQLSVL.

The chain joins TRBV5-4 to TRBJ2-7; perhaps TRBD1 as D (6 bases). Germline CDR1 SGHNT, CDR2 YYREEE (reference sequence). V was pared by 0 bases and J by 4 bases, with 11 bases between. This CDR3 spans 14 amino acids. CDR3 sequence: CASSLAGDRYEQYF. The CDR3 DNA is TGTGCCAGCAGCTTGGCAGGGGACCGGTACGAGCAGTACTTC.

The V and J genes are TRBV7-8 and TRBJ2-7; D is uncertain. V was pared by 1 base and J by 6 bases, with 16 bases between. The CDR3 is 15 residues long. Germline CDR1 is SGHVS and CDR2 is FQNEAQ. CDR3 region: CASSLGPATGGEQYF. The CDR3 nucleotides read TGTGCCAGCAGCTTAGGACCTGCGACGGGTGGCGAGCAGTACTTC.

The rearrangement links TRBV30 to TRBJ2-3; 10 bases align to TRBD1. CDR1 is GTSNPN and CDR2 is SVGIG in the germline V gene (reference sequence). With 2 bases clipped from V and 3 bases from J, the junction kept 5 bases outside the gene matches. The length of the CDR3 is 15 residues. The CDR3 spells CAWSFGTGVTDTQYF. CDR3 in DNA: TGTGCCTGGAGTTTCGGGACAGGGGTAACAGATACGCAGTATTTT.

The chain uses TRBV7-9 and TRBJ1-2; D remains unclear. This CDR3 spans 13 amino acids. The V gene lost 2 bases and the J gene lost 4 bases, with 8 bases spanning the gap. Germline V CDR1 and CDR2: SEHNR, FQNEAQ (reference sequence). CDR3 residues: CASSLTESYGYTF. CDR3 nucleotides: TGTGCCAGCAGCTTAACAGAGTCCTATGGCTACACCTTC.

V is TRBV11-2 and J is TRBJ1-3, with D unclear. V lost 6 bases, J lost 3 bases, and 12 bases lay in between. The CDR3 totals 14 residues. Germline loops: CDR1 SGHAT, CDR2 FQNNGV. The CDR3 here is CASRSRQVGNTIYF. The CDR3, as DNA: TGTGCCAGCAGGAGTCGACAAGTTGGAAACACCATATATTTT. Using reference TRBV11-2 and TRBJ1-3 for the parts outside the CDR3, the full variable domain is EAGVAQSPRYKIIEKRQSVAFWCNPISGHATLYWYQQILGQGPKLLIQFQNNGVVDDSQLPKDRFSAERLKGVDSTLKIQPAKLEDSAVYLCASRSRQVGNTIYFGEGSWLTVV.

The chain carries TRBV7-9 and TRBJ2-2, with a tentative D call TRBD1 (6 bases). This CDR3 is 16 amino acids long. The V gene lost 5 bases and the J gene lost 6 bases, with 19 bases spanning the gap. Germline lookup yields CDR1 SEHNR and CDR2 FQNEAQ (reference sequence). CDR3 nucleotide sequence: TGTGCCAGCAGCCTCCACAGGGAATGGTGGGCCGGGGAGCTGTTTTTT. It codes for CASSLHREWWAGELFF.

The chain is built from TRBV2 and TRBJ2-6; maybe TRBD2 (5 bases). In germline, CDR1 is SNHLY, CDR2 FYNNEI. Trimming shortened V by 2 bases and J by 4 bases, and 9 bases separated the two germline ends. The CDR3 consists of 15 residues. CDR3 amino acids: CASSETPGGANVLTF. As DNA, the CDR3 is TGTGCCAGCAGTGAAACCCCGGGGGGGGCCAACGTCCTGACTTTC.

The V call is TRBV15, the J call TRBJ2-7; D is possibly TRBD1 (6 bases). Germline loops: CDR1 LNHNV, CDR2 YYDKDF (reference sequence). This CDR3 has 13 amino acids. V was shortened by 4 bases and J by 3 bases, with 10 bases between the two germline ends. CDR3 DNA: TGTGCCACCAGCACGGACAGAAACTACGAGCAGTACTTC. The encoded protein is CATSTDRNYEQYF.

This sequence joins TRBV27 and TRBJ1-6, with D unclear. V lost 7 bases to trimming and J lost 5 bases, with 12 bases between them. Germline values: CDR1 MNHEY, CDR2 SMNVEV (reference sequence). The CDR3 runs to 14 residues. For the CDR3, the DNA is TGTGCCAGCATGCAACAGCTTAATAATTCACCCCTCCACTTT. Translating gives CASMQQLNNSPLHF.

The rearrangement links TRBV2 to TRBJ2-6; the D gene is possibly TRBD2 (6 bases). V lost 2 bases and J 0 bases, leaving 17 bases between the germline ends. CDR3 length equals 19 residues. CDR1 is SNHLY, CDR2 FYNNEI, per germline. The CDR3 protein is CASSERQGGFLSGANVLTF. The CDR3 coding sequence is TGTGCCAGCAGTGAACGGCAGGGAGGTTTTCTCTCTGGGGCCAACGTCCTGACTTTC.

This clone was detected only a few times. The chain employs TRBV5-6 and TRBJ1-2, with D maybe TRBD1 (6 bases). The ends were cut back, 6 bases at V and 8 bases at J, with 20 bases in the middle. Germline CDR1 reads SGHDT; CDR2 reads YYEEEE. CDR3 length equals 14 residues. The CDR3, as DNA: TGTGCCAGCAAGACAGACACAGGGTGGCGGGGCTACACCTTC. It encodes CASKTDTGWRGYTF.

This clone was counted once. J is TRBJ2-1 and V is TRBV4-2; TRBD1 matches at 8 bases. V trimming: 2 bases; J trimming: 8 bases; junction bases outside the gene matches: 8. The CDR3 is 15 residues long. Looked up from germline, CDR1 is LGHNA and CDR2 is YNFKEQ. The CDR3 region is CASSQPGQVLYEQFF. Written as DNA, the CDR3 is TGTGCCAGCAGCCAACCGGGACAGGTCCTATATGAGCAGTTCTTC.

This chain's CDR3 is CASSELTGGNSPLHF. The CDR3 nucleotides are TGTGCCAGCAGTGAATTGACCGGGGGTAATTCACCCCTCCACTTT. The genes are TRBV2 and TRBJ1-6; tentative D call: TRBD1 (5 bases). The V end lost 2 bases, the J end lost 6 bases, and 11 bases lay between the germline ends. Germline loops: CDR1 SNHLY, CDR2 FYNNEI. The CDR3 is made up of 15 amino acids.